The next 13 T cell receptor beta chains were all read from a single sample in a study of beta chain features in type 1 diabetes. Expressed TCRB transcripts were sequenced because the entire RNA isolate underwent reverse transcription. Measured with immunoSEQ multiplex PCR; TCRdb has only the in-frame clones, and not every one. The sample has roughly 170,000 clones, about 12% seen once. Input material: central memory CD4+ T cells from blood. These receptors came from a woman under 30 in good health.

The rearrangement uses TRBV9 and TRBJ1-4; possible D gene TRBD1, 5 bases. The CDR3 runs 14 residues. V lost 3 bases, J lost 7 bases, and 13 bases lay in between. In germline, CDR1 is SGDLS, CDR2 YYNGEE. The CDR3, as DNA: TGTGCCAGCAGCGCGAGGAGGGGAAGTGAAAAACTGTTTTTT. The encoded protein is CASSARRGSEKLFF.

This clone was seen a few times. The chain has TRBV10-3 and TRBJ2-7; D may be TRBD1 (6 bases). V was shortened by 5 bases and J by 5 bases, with 16 bases between the two germline ends. CDR3 length: 14 amino acids. Germline loops: CDR1 ENHRY, CDR2 SYGVKD. The CDR3 sequence: CAISSTMDSHEQYF. The CDR3 nucleotides are TGTGCCATCAGTTCGACCATGGACAGCCACGAGCAGTACTTC.

The gene calls are TRBV7-3 and TRBJ2-1; 9 bases are shared with TRBD2. V gave up 5 bases and J gave up 0 bases; unmatched junction bases: 8. Germline values: CDR1 SGHTA, CDR2 FQGTGA. The CDR3 runs to 17 residues. The CDR3 DNA reads TGTGCCAGCAGCGTTGGACTAGCGCGTAGCTCCTACAATGAGCAGTTCTTC. Residues: CASSVGLARSSYNEQFF.

J is TRBJ2-1 and V is TRBV10-3; D unresolved. The germline V gene encodes CDR1 ENHRY and CDR2 SYGVKD. This CDR3 comprises 14 residues. Trimming stripped 1 base from V and 6 bases from J, with 10 bases between. CDR3 amino acids: CAISELGNRNEQFF. CDR3 bases: TGTGCCATCAGTGAGTTGGGCAACCGCAATGAGCAGTTCTTC.

A few counts support this clone. V and J are TRBV28 and TRBJ1-5; D is unclear. The CDR3 consists of 15 residues. Germline CDR1 reads MDHEN; CDR2 reads SYDVKM. V lost 9 bases and J 2 bases, leaving 17 bases between the germline ends. CDR3 sequence: CASRSTIRGNQPQHF. CDR3 nucleotides: TGTGCCAGTCGATCCACCATACGGGGCAATCAGCCCCAGCATTTT.

Only a few counts were recorded for this clone. The chain combines TRBV28 with TRBJ2-5; 9 bases line up with TRBD1. Germline values: CDR1 MDHEN, CDR2 SYDVKM. V shed 6 bases and J 5 bases; nucleotides not matched to a gene: 13. CDR3 length: 16 amino acids. As DNA, the CDR3 is TGTGCCAGCAGAGGTACCGGGACAGGGCCCAGGGAGACCCAGTACTTC. This sequence encodes CASRGTGTGPRETQYF.

V gene TRBV9 combines with J gene TRBJ2-7, with D perhaps matching TRBD1 (7 bases). There are 13 residues in the CDR3. Trimming removed 0 bases at V and 5 bases at J, with 9 bases between. CDR1 SGDLS and CDR2 YYNGEE come from the germline V gene. CDR3 protein: CASSVGGTDEQYF. In DNA form, the CDR3 reads TGTGCCAGCAGCGTAGGCGGGACAGACGAGCAGTACTTC.

The chain combines TRBV6-6 with TRBJ2-3; D possibly corresponds to TRBD1 (5 bases). V was cut by 4 bases and J by 3 bases, with 14 bases left in between. This CDR3 is 15 amino acids long. Germline CDR1 and CDR2: MNHNY and SVGAGI (reference sequence). The CDR3, as DNA: TGTGCCAGCAGTTTGCAGGGATCTCGGACAGATACGCAGTATTTT. Encoded protein: CASSLQGSRTDTQYF.

This clone came up a few times. The chain employs TRBV6-5 and TRBJ1-5; D is perhaps TRBD1 (5 bases). The V gene's germline CDR1 is MNHEY and CDR2 SVGAGI. The CDR3 totals 15 residues. The germline V and J ends were trimmed by 0 bases and 7 bases, with 13 bases remaining between them. The CDR3 loop reads CASSYSGRVRQPQHF. CDR3 in DNA: TGTGCCAGCAGTTACTCGGGCAGGGTAAGGCAGCCCCAGCATTTT.

The J gene is TRBJ1-5, the V gene TRBV27; perhaps TRBD1 as D (5 bases). Trimming took 5 bases from V and 0 from J, leaving 20 bases between them. The CDR3 runs to 18 residues. Germline V CDR1 and CDR2: MNHEY, SMNVEV (reference sequence). CDR3 nucleotide sequence: TGTGCCAGCAGTGTAACCGGGACTGATGATTATAGCAATCAGCCCCAGCATTTT. Protein sequence: CASSVTGTDDYSNQPQHF.

The chain uses TRBV2 and TRBJ1-5, with D possibly being TRBD1 (6 bases). Between the trimmed V and J ends, which lost 7 bases and 7 bases, there was a span of 17 bases. CDR3 length: 14 amino acids. CDR1 and CDR2 (germline): SNHLY, FYNNEI. CDR3 nucleotides: TGTGCCAGCACCGAGACAGGAAGATGGCAGCCCCAGCATTTT. Protein: CASTETGRWQPQHF.

This clone has just a few counts. The chain recombines TRBV7-2 with TRBJ2-7, with 7 positions matching TRBD2. V lost 0 bases to trimming and J lost 3 bases; unmatched junction nucleotides: 5. The CDR3 extends over 15 amino acids. Germline assignment: CDR1 SGHTA and CDR2 FQGNSA. CDR3 nucleotides: TGTGCCAGCAGCTTAGCGCCGGGAGGAGTCTACGAGCAGTACTTC. Amino acids: CASSLAPGGVYEQYF.

The chain carries TRBV7-9 and TRBJ2-2, with TRBD2 identical over 10 bases. CDR1 is SEHNR, CDR2 FQNEAQ, per germline (reference sequence). This CDR3 has 16 amino acids. J lost 4 bases, V lost 1 base, and 3 bases had no gene match. The CDR3 coding sequence is TGTGCCAGCAGCTTAGTCGGACTAGCGGTCACCGGGGAGCTGTTTTTT. Its protein is CASSLVGLAVTGELFF.